The 29 T cell receptor beta chains below were found in one sample sequenced in a study of circulating CD8 cells and anti-PD-1 response in melanoma. Using about 15 ng of total RNA, TCR libraries were made with the QIAseq Immune Repertoire TCR panel. TCRdb used MiXCR to reprocess the reads, holding one entry per CDR3 protein. The profile shows about 450 distinct CDR3 sequences, roughly 6.5% of them singletons. Four subsets defined by PD-1 and/or TIGIT were sorted from live CD3+CD8+TCRalphabeta+ cells. The sequencing used CD8+ T cells from PBMCs, collected at baseline or after one month of anti-PD-1 therapy (not recorded which). These TCRs come from a human donor with melanoma.

By proportion, this clonotype is large. This chain uses TRBV28 with TRBJ2-7; D unclear. The CDR3 covers 16 residues. CDR1 and CDR2 (germline): MDHEN, SYDVKM. V lost 2 bases and J 2 bases, leaving 16 bases between the germline ends. As DNA, the CDR3 is TGTGCCAGCAGTTTACCCCCTGTTGAGCACCCCTACGAGCAGTACTTC. Residues: CASSLPPVEHPYEQYF.

The J gene is TRBJ2-1, the V gene TRBV19; 8 nucleotides align to TRBD1. The CDR3 is made up of 15 amino acids. With V trimmed by 6 bases and J by 0 bases, 4 bases remained unmatched. From germline, CDR1 is LNHDA and CDR2 SQIVND (reference sequence). Written as DNA, the CDR3 is TGTGCCAGTAGCCACGGACAGGGCTCCTACAATGAGCAGTTCTTC. Protein: CASSHGQGSYNEQFF.

By frequency in the sample, this clonotype is medium-sized. The chain combines TRBV20-1 with TRBJ2-7, with D unclear. CDR3 length equals 13 residues. From germline, CDR1 is DFQATT and CDR2 SNEGSKA (reference sequence). Deletions cut 3 bases from V and 1 base from J, with 10 bases between. Written as DNA, the CDR3 is TGCAGTGCTAGTTGGTCAGCGTCCTACGAGCAGTACTTC. This encodes CSASWSASYEQYF.

This clonotype is classed as medium-sized. The rearrangement uses TRBV29-1 and TRBJ2-7, with D uncertain. This CDR3 has 13 residues. With 0 bases removed from V and 3 bases from J, the gap between germline ends came to 9 bases. Looked up from germline, CDR1 is SQVTM and CDR2 is ANQGSEA. The CDR3 coding sequence is TGCAGCGTTGAAGATGGGCTAGTCTACGAGCAGTACTTC. The encoded protein is CSVEDGLVYEQYF.

In the case of this clonotype: Because it lacks the conserved phenylalanine or tryptophan at the end, this CDR3 is likely a read error. The chain combines TRBV28 with TRBJ1-5, with 8 nucleotides matching TRBD1. Trimming removed 5 bases from V and 3 bases from J; junction bases left unmatched: 9. This CDR3 spans 16 amino acids. Germline CDR1 reads MDHEN; CDR2 reads SYDVKM. CDR3 coding DNA: TGTGCCAGCAGTGAACGGACAGGGAGGGACAATCAGCCCCAGCATCTT. It yields the protein CASSERTGRDNQPQHL.

By frequency in the sample, this clonotype is large (0.1 to 1%). The chain is built from TRBV7-2 and TRBJ2-1; TRBD1 agrees at 11 bases. After removal of 5 bases from V and 4 bases from J, the junction contained 22 bases not matched to a gene. The CDR3 is made up of 21 amino acids. Germline V lookup: CDR1 SGHTA, CDR2 FQGNSA. CDR3 in amino acids: CASSTGQGDWREGREYNEQFF. The CDR3 nucleotides read TGTGCCAGCAGCACGGGACAGGGGGATTGGCGGGAGGGCCGGGAGTACAATGAGCAGTTCTTC.

Judged by abundance, this clonotype is large. This chain joins TRBV29-1 and TRBJ2-1; D gene unclear. The CDR3 has 13 amino acids. V lost 4 bases to trimming and J lost 6 bases, with 13 bases between them. CDR1 and CDR2 from the germline V gene are SQVTM and ANQGSEA. The CDR3 protein is CSVGRALRNEQFF. The CDR3 DNA is TGCAGCGTTGGACGCGCGTTACGCAATGAGCAGTTCTTC.

By sample fraction, this clonotype is large. This chain connects TRBV20-1 to TRBJ2-7; 7 nucleotides agree with TRBD1. CDR1 DFQATT and CDR2 SNEGSKA come from the germline V gene (reference sequence). With 1 base clipped from V and 4 bases from J, the junction kept 10 bases outside the gene matches. This CDR3 spans 15 amino acids. This CDR3 is CSARVPGQIPYEQYF. The CDR3 DNA reads as TGCAGTGCTAGAGTCCCGGGACAGATTCCTTACGAGCAGTACTTC.

This clonotype is medium-sized within its sample. CDR3 DNA sequence: TGTGCCAGCAGCCAATCCCCCGGGGGGGGGGAGACCCAGTACTTC. This encodes CASSQSPGGGETQYF. The genes are TRBV27 and TRBJ2-5; 8 nucleotides line up with TRBD2. Germline CDR1 reads MNHEY; CDR2 reads SMNVEV (reference sequence). The CDR3 runs 15 residues. V shed 6 bases, J shed 5 bases, and the junction held 11 bases outside the gene matches.

By share, this clonotype counts as medium-sized. V and J are TRBV6-1 and TRBJ2-5; weak D call: TRBD1 (5 bases). The length of the CDR3 is 15 residues. V lost 5 bases and J 2 bases, leaving 15 bases between the germline ends. Looked up from germline, CDR1 is MNHNS and CDR2 is SASEGT. This chain's CDR3 is CASSQYRQLQETQYF. In DNA form, the CDR3 reads TGTGCCAGCAGTCAATACAGGCAACTTCAAGAGACCCAGTACTTC.

This clonotype is judged medium-sized. The rearrangement links TRBV19 to TRBJ2-2; no clear D. V gave up 5 bases and J gave up 5 bases, with 6 bases separating them. This CDR3 region has 12 residues. CDR1 is LNHDA and CDR2 is SQIVND in the germline V gene (reference sequence). The CDR3 nucleotides read TGTGCCAGTAGTGACGGGACCGGGGAGCTGTTTTTT. Protein product: CASSDGTGELFF.

By share, this clonotype ranks as medium-sized. J is TRBJ2-1 and V is TRBV29-1, with D tentatively TRBD1 (5 bases). The V end was cut by 6 bases, the J end by 7 bases, with 25 bases between. CDR3 length: 16 residues. CDR1 is SQVTM, CDR2 ANQGSEA, per germline. The CDR3 protein is CSVELTDRLVVNEQFF. The DNA of the CDR3 is TGCAGCGTCGAATTGACAGACCGCCTGGTGGTGAATGAGCAGTTCTTC.

This clonotype is medium-sized. The chain is built from TRBV19 and TRBJ2-6, with unresolved D. The V gene's germline CDR1 is LNHDA and CDR2 SQIVND (reference sequence). The CDR3 has 16 residues. V was trimmed by 3 bases and J by 4 bases, leaving 13 bases between them. The CDR3 sequence is CASSMNPPGGANVLTF. CDR3 nucleotide sequence: TGTGCCAGTAGTATGAATCCCCCTGGAGGGGCCAACGTCCTGACTTTC.

This clonotype ranks as medium-sized. This chain connects TRBV30 to TRBJ2-1; possible D gene TRBD1, 6 bases. Trimming pared 7 bases from V and 7 bases from J, leaving 23 bases between. Germline CDR1 reads GTSNPN; CDR2 reads SVGIG (reference sequence). This CDR3 spans 15 amino acids. The CDR3 region has the DNA TGTGCCTTTGGGGAAATCGAACAGGGTTGGAATGAGCAGTTCTTC. Encoded protein: CAFGEIEQGWNEQFF.

In its sample, this clonotype is large. This chain joins TRBV28 and TRBJ1-1; D remains ambiguous. The CDR3 covers 13 residues. Trimming stripped 3 bases from V and 0 bases from J, with 5 bases between. The germline V gene has CDR1 MDHEN and CDR2 SYDVKM. This CDR3 reads CASSFGLNTEAFF. Here the CDR3 DNA reads TGTGCCAGCAGTTTCGGCCTGAACACTGAAGCTTTCTTT. Complete variable domain (other parts from reference TRBV28 and TRBJ1-1): DVKVTQSSRYLVKRTGEKVFLECVQDMDHENMFWYRQDPGLGLRLIYFSYDVKMKEKGDIPEGYSVSREKKERFSLILESASTNQTSMYLCASSFGLNTEAFFGQGTRLTVV.

This clonotype is categorized as large. This chain joins TRBV5-5 and TRBJ2-2, with D perhaps TRBD2 (6 bases). The V end lost 2 bases, the J end lost 0 bases, and 20 bases lay between the germline ends. Germline CDR1 is SGHKS and CDR2 is YYEKEE (reference sequence). CDR3 size: 19 residues. The chain's CDR3 is CASSFSVGEEDANTGELFF. CDR3 bases: TGTGCCAGCAGCTTCTCGGTCGGGGAGGAGGACGCGAACACCGGGGAGCTGTTTTTT.

This clonotype is medium-sized within its sample. A much larger clone differs from this one at a single base, so this may be a read error. V gene TRBV18 combines with J gene TRBJ1-2; 11 nucleotides match TRBD1. CDR1 KGHSH and CDR2 LQKENI come from the germline V gene. This CDR3 is 16 amino acids long. Trimming removed 3 bases from V and 7 bases from J; junction bases left unmatched: 10. The chain's CDR3 is CASSPGGQGAVIGYTF. In nucleotides, the CDR3 is TGTGCCAGCTCACCCGGCGGACAGGGGGCTGTAATTGGCTACACCTTC. The whole variable domain, filled in from reference TRBV18 and TRBJ1-2, reads NAGVMQNPRHLVRRRGQEARLRCSPMKGHSHVYWYRQLPEEGLKFMVYLQKENIIDESGMPKERFSAEFPKEGPSILRIQQVVRGDSAAYFCASSPGGQGAVIGYTFGSGTRLTVV.

By share, this clonotype counts as medium-sized. The chain employs TRBV28 and TRBJ1-1; TRBD1 matches at 7 bases. V dropped 3 bases and J dropped 0; count of bases not matched to a gene: 7. The CDR3 consists of 16 residues. Germline CDR1 is MDHEN and CDR2 is SYDVKM. CDR3 region: CASSFVTGFMNTEAFF. Here the CDR3 DNA reads TGTGCCAGCAGTTTTGTGACAGGGTTTATGAACACTGAAGCTTTCTTT.

By sample fraction, this clonotype is large. The chain has TRBV28 and TRBJ2-3; D unresolved. Trimming pared 5 bases from V and 5 bases from J, leaving 14 bases between. Germline CDR1 reads MDHEN; CDR2 reads SYDVKM. This CDR3 comprises 14 residues. The CDR3 DNA is TGTGCCAGCAGTGAACTTCGAGTGGGAGATACGCAGTATTTT. Protein: CASSELRVGDTQYF.

By share, this clonotype ranks as medium-sized (0.01 to 0.1%). The V and J genes are TRBV19 and TRBJ2-3; TRBD2 agrees at 7 bases. CDR1 and CDR2 from the germline V gene are LNHDA and SQIVND (reference sequence). This CDR3 comprises 14 residues. In DNA, the CDR3 is TGTGCGTCCCGGGAGGCAGGGAACACAGATACGCAGTATTTT. Its translation is CASREAGNTDTQYF.

This clonotype is large in the sample. The chain employs TRBV29-1 and TRBJ2-5, with 9 bases identical to TRBD1. V lost 6 bases, J lost 2 bases, and 16 bases stayed unmatched. Germline V gene lookup returns CDR1 SQVTM and CDR2 ANQGSEA. The CDR3 runs to 17 residues. This CDR3 reads CSVPYIRQGVRQETQYF. The CDR3 coding sequence is TGCAGCGTACCCTACATTAGACAGGGGGTGCGTCAAGAGACCCAGTACTTC.

This clonotype is labeled as medium-sized. One base away lies a much larger clone, so this may be a sequencing read error. V gene TRBV28 combines with J gene TRBJ2-7; D possibly uses TRBD1 or TRBD2 (5 bases each). V lost 6 bases and J lost 2, with 20 bases in between. Germline loops: CDR1 MDHEN, CDR2 SYDVKM. The CDR3 extends over 16 amino acids. DNA for the CDR3: TGTGCCAGCAGGGGAATAGGGGCTGGCGGGCCCTACGAGCAGTACTTC. Protein product: CASRGIGAGGPYEQYF.

A word on this clonotype: One end of the junction fails to match germline, which may point to a read error. This chain connects TRBV27 to TRBJ2-7; D is perhaps TRBD2 (6 bases). The CDR3 contains 15 residues. The germline CDR1 and CDR2 sequences are MNHEY and SMNVEV (reference sequence). For the CDR3, the DNA is TGTGCCAGCAGTTCAACAGGAGGGGCCACCTACGAGCAGTGCTTC. Its protein product is CASSSTGGATYEQCF.

Judged by abundance, this clonotype is large. This rearrangement joins TRBV9 to TRBJ2-5; D unclear. Germline V gives CDR1 SGDLS, CDR2 YYNGEE. V lost 4 bases and J 0 bases, leaving 1 base between the germline ends. CDR3 length equals 11 residues. The CDR3 loop reads CASSNQETQYF. The CDR3 bases are TGTGCCAGCAGCAACCAAGAGACCCAGTACTTC. Looking up the rest from reference TRBV9 and TRBJ2-5 gives the full variable domain: DSGVTQTPKHLITATGQRVTLRCSPRSGDLSVYWYQQSLDQGLQFLIQYYNGEERAKGNILERFSAQQFPDLHSELNLSSLELGDSALYFCASSNQETQYFGPGTRLLVL.

By sample fraction, this clonotype is large. V and J are TRBV19 and TRBJ2-1; perhaps TRBD1 as D (6 bases). Germline values: CDR1 LNHDA, CDR2 SQIVND (reference sequence). V lost 1 base to trimming and J lost 3 bases, with 10 bases between them. The CDR3 loop spans 15 amino acids. CDR3 nucleotide sequence: TGTGCCAGTAGTATAGGGGACACATACTACAATGAGCAGTTCTTC. It codes for CASSIGDTYYNEQFF.

Judged by abundance, this clonotype is large. This chain links TRBV28 with TRBJ2-5; D call uncertain. The germline V and J ends were trimmed by 2 bases and 1 base, with 5 bases remaining between them. The CDR3 covers 13 residues. Looked up from germline, CDR1 is MDHEN and CDR2 is SYDVKM. The CDR3, as DNA: TGTGCCAGCAGTTTAGCCCTCCAAGAGACCCAGTACTTC. Its translation: CASSLALQETQYF.

This clonotype qualifies as medium-sized (0.01 to 0.1%). The CDR3 sequence is CASNGPLDGYTF. CDR3 in DNA: TGTGCCAGTAATGGCCCCCTCGATGGCTACACCTTC. This chain uses TRBV19 with TRBJ1-2, with D hard to call. V lost 7 bases to trimming and J lost 6 bases, with 12 bases between them. Germline V gives CDR1 LNHDA, CDR2 SQIVND (reference sequence). CDR3 length: 12 residues. Together with reference TRBV19 and TRBJ1-2, the CDR3 gives the full variable domain: DGGITQSPKYLFRKEGQNVTLSCEQNLNHDAMYWYRQDPGQGLRLIYYSQIVNDFQKGDIAEGYSVSREKKESFPLTVTSAQKNPTAFYLCASNGPLDGYTFGSGTRLTVV.

By frequency in the sample, this clonotype is large. The V and J genes are TRBV14 and TRBJ1-1; D not certain. V lost 0 bases and J 0 bases, leaving 11 bases between the germline ends. Germline V gene lookup returns CDR1 SGHDN and CDR2 FVKESK. The CDR3 is 16 residues long. CDR3 nucleotides: TGTGCCAGCAGCCAAGAAGGTCCAGGAATGAACACTGAAGCTTTCTTT. Its protein is CASSQEGPGMNTEAFF.

This clonotype qualifies as medium-sized (0.01 to 0.1%). V gene TRBV27 combines with J gene TRBJ2-7, with 11 bases fitting TRBD1. CDR1 is MNHEY, CDR2 SMNVEV, per germline (reference sequence). CDR3 length: 16 residues. The V segment lost 0 bases and the J segment 2 bases; nucleotides outside the gene matches: 3. The chain's CDR3 is CASSLSGGQGAYEQYF. CDR3 DNA sequence: TGTGCCAGCAGTTTATCGGGGGGACAGGGGGCCTACGAGCAGTACTTC.